A single sample gave rise to the 7 T cell receptor beta chains below, sequenced in a study of blood T cell repertoires in COVID-19. The data were produced by immunoSEQ multiplex PCR, yet TCRdb's version contains in-frame clones alone and is incomplete. The table has some 300,000 clones, more than 75% seen once. The specimen sequenced was PBMCs or T cells enriched from blood (not recorded which). The origin of the receptors is a woman aged 55 to 70 in a cohort exposed to, infected with or recovered from COVID-19 (not recorded which).

The chain recombines TRBV27 with TRBJ2-3; D ambiguous. Germline V lookup: CDR1 MNHEY, CDR2 SMNVEV (reference sequence). Deletions cut 6 bases from V and 0 bases from J, with 7 bases between. The CDR3 is made up of 13 amino acids. The CDR3 DNA reads TGTGCCAGCAGAGGAGTTAGCACAGATACGCAGTATTTT. Translation: CASRGVSTDTQYF.

The V gene is TRBV24-1, the J gene TRBJ2-5; 8 nucleotides align to TRBD1. Germline CDR1 KGHDR, CDR2 SFDVKD. The CDR3 consists of 15 residues. The J segment lost 4 bases and the V segment lost 6 bases, leaving 9 bases of the junction unmatched. As DNA, the CDR3 is TGTGCCACCAGTCGCTCGCAGGGGGCAGGAGAGACCCAGTACTTC. Translated, it gives CATSRSQGAGETQYF.

The V gene is TRBV2, the J gene TRBJ1-1; D is unresolved. The CDR3 is 13 residues long. V lost 7 bases, J lost 3 bases, and 12 bases lay in between. The germline V gene has CDR1 SNHLY and CDR2 FYNNEI. The CDR3 sequence is CASKAGWDTEAFF. CDR3 in DNA: TGTGCCAGCAAAGCAGGATGGGACACTGAAGCTTTCTTT.

The genes are TRBV9 and TRBJ1-2; D is unresolved. The germline gives CDR1 SGDLS, CDR2 YYNGEE. This CDR3 region has 14 residues. V was pared by 0 bases and J by 6 bases, with 12 bases between. In DNA form, the CDR3 reads TGTGCCAGCAGCGTAGCTCCTAGCACCAATGGCTACACCTTC. It translates to CASSVAPSTNGYTF. Full variable domain (outside the CDR3, taken from reference TRBV9 and TRBJ1-2): DSGVTQTPKHLITATGQRVTLRCSPRSGDLSVYWYQQSLDQGLQFLIQYYNGEERAKGNILERFSAQQFPDLHSELNLSSLELGDSALYFCASSVAPSTNGYTFGSGTRLTVV.

This sequence joins TRBV25-1 and TRBJ1-2; 8 bases map to TRBD1. Unmatched junction bases numbered 7, after V lost 3 bases and J lost 4 bases. Per germline, CDR1 MGHDK and CDR2 SYGVNS. This CDR3 contains 15 residues. CDR3 loop: CASSDPGGAAYGYTF. The CDR3 DNA reads as TGTGCCAGCAGTGATCCAGGGGGCGCTGCCTATGGCTACACCTTC.

Only a few counts were recorded for this clone. The chain's CDR3 is CAWSYREGGNQPQHF. CDR3 nucleotides: TGTGCCTGGAGTTACAGGGAGGGCGGCAATCAGCCCCAGCATTTT. This rearrangement joins TRBV30 to TRBJ1-5; maybe TRBD1 (6 bases). V lost 2 bases to trimming and J lost 2 bases, with 13 bases between them. This CDR3 is built from 15 residues. In germline, CDR1 is GTSNPN, CDR2 SVGIG (reference sequence).

This sequence joins TRBV4-1 and TRBJ2-3; 13 bases agree with TRBD2. The trim removed 4 bases at V and 2 bases at J, leaving 3 bases unmatched. The CDR3 length is 16 residues. Germline assignment: CDR1 MGHRA and CDR2 YSYEKL. DNA for the CDR3: TGCGCCAGCAGCCGGGGGACTAGCGGGATCACAGATACGCAGTATTTT. It specifies CASSRGTSGITDTQYF.